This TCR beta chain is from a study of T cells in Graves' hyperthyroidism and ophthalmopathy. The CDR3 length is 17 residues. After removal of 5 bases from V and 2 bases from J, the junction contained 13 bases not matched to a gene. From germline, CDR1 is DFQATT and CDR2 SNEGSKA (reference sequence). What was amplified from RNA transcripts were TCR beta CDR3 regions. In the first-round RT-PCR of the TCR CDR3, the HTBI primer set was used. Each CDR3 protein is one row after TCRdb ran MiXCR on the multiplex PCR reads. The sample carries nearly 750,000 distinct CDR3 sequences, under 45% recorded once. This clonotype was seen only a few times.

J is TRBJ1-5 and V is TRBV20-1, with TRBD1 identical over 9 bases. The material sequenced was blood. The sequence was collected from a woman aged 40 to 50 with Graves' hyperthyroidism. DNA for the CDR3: TGCAGTGCTCCCCTAGACAGGGGGATTCCGGGCAATCAGCCCCAGCATTTT. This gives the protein CSAPLDRGIPGNQPQHF.